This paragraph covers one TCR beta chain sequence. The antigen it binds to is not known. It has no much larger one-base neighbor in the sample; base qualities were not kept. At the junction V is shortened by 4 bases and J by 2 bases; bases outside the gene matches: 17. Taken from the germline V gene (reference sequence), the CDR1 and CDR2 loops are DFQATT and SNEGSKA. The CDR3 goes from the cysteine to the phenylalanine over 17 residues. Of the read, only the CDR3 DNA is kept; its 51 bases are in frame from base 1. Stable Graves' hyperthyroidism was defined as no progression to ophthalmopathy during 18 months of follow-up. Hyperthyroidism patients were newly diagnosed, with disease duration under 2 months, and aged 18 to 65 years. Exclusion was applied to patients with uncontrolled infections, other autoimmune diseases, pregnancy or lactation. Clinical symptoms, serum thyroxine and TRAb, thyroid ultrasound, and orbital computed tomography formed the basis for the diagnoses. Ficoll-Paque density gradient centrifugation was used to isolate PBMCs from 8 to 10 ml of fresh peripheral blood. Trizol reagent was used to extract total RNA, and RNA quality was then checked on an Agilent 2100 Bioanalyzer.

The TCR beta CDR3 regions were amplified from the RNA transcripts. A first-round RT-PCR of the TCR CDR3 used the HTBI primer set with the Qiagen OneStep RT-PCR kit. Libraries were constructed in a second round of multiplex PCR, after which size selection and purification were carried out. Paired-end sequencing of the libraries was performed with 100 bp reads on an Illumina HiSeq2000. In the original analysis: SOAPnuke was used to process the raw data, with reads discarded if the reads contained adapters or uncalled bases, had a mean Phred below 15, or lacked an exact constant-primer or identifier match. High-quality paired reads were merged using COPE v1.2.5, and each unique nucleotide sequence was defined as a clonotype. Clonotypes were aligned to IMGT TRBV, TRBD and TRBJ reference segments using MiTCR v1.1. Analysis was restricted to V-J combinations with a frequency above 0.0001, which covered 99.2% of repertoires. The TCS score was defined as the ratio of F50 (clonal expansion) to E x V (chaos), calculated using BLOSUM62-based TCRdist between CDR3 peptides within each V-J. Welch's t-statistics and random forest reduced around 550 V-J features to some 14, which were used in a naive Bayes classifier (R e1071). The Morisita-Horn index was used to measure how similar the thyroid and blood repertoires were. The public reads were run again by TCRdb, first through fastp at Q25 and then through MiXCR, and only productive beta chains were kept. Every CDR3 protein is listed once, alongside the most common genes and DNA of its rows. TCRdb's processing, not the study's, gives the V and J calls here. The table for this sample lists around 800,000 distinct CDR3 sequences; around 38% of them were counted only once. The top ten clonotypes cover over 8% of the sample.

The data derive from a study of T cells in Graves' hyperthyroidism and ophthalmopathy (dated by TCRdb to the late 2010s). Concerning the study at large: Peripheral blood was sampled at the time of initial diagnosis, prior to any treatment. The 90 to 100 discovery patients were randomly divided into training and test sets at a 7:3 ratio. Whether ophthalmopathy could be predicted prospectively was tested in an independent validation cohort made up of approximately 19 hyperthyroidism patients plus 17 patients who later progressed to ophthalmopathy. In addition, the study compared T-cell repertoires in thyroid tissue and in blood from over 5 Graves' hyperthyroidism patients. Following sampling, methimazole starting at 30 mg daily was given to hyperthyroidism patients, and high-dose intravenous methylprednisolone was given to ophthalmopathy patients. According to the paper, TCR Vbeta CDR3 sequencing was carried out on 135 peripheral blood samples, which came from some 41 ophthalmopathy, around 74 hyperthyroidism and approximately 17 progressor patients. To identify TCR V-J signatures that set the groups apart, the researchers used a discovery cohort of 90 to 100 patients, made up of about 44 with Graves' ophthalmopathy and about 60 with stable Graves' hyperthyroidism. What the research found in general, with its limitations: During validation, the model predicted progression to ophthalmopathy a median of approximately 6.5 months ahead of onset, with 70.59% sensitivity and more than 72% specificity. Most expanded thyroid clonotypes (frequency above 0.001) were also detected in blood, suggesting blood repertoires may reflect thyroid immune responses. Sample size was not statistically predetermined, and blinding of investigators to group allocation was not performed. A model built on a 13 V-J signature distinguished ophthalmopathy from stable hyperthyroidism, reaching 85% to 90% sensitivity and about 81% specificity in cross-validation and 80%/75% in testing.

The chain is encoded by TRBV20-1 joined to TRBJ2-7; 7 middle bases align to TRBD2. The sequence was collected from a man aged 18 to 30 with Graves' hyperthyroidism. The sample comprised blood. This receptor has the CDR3 CSAIPEGGGRSPYEQYF. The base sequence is TGCAGTGCTATCCCTGAGGGCGGCGGGAGAAGCCCCTACGAGCAGTACTTC.